The 29 T cell receptor beta chains presented below share a single source sample, sequenced in a study of cytomegalovirus exposure and HLA in healthy donors. Sequencing used immunoSEQ multiplex PCR; TCRdb keeps in-frame clones, though not all of them. The repertoire holds approximately 300,000 clones, with 75% to 90% as singletons. The sequenced sample was PBMCs. The receptors shown here come from a woman under 30 in good health and CMV-seronegative.

The chain combines TRBV25-1 with TRBJ1-2, with D unresolved. The CDR3 totals 15 residues. V lost 3 bases and J 0 bases, leaving 11 bases between the germline ends. The germline gives CDR1 MGHDK, CDR2 SYGVNS. CDR3 coding DNA: TGTGCCAGCAGTGATACTACGTTTACTAACTATGGCTACACCTTC. This translates into CASSDTTFTNYGYTF.

The chain combines TRBV5-4 with TRBJ2-4, with TRBD2 identical over 7 bases. CDR1 and CDR2 (germline): SGHNT, YYREEE (reference sequence). The trim removed 4 bases at V and 0 bases at J, leaving 10 bases unmatched. This CDR3 contains 17 residues. The CDR3 is CASSLTSAGLAKNIQYF. The CDR3 DNA is TGTGCCAGCAGCCTCACATCAGCGGGGCTAGCCAAAAACATTCAGTACTTC.

This chain connects TRBV7-2 to TRBJ2-1; 10 bases match TRBD2. The CDR3 covers 15 residues. Germline V CDR1 and CDR2: SGHTA, FQGNSA. The trim removed 1 base at V and 5 bases at J, leaving 2 bases unmatched. The chain's CDR3 is CASSLELAGNNEQFF. Here the CDR3 DNA reads TGTGCCAGCAGCTTAGAACTAGCGGGGAACAATGAGCAGTTCTTC.

The genes are TRBV25-1 and TRBJ2-7; the D is unclear. The CDR3 is made up of 13 amino acids. Germline V CDR1 and CDR2: MGHDK, SYGVNS. CDR3 in DNA: TGTCCCCAGAGGCGGAAGAGCTCCTACGAGCAGTACTTC. Its translation is CPQRRKSSYEQYF.

CDR3 loop: CASSDQGQPQHF. CDR3 bases: TGTGCCAGCAGCGACCAGGGTCAGCCCCAGCATTTT. V usage is TRBV7-9 and J usage is TRBJ1-5, with D perhaps TRBD1 (5 bases). This CDR3 region has 12 residues. Germline V gene lookup returns CDR1 SEHNR and CDR2 FQNEAQ (reference sequence). Trimming removed 5 bases from V and 6 bases from J, with 8 bases in between.

V gene TRBV6-6 combines with J gene TRBJ2-5; 10 bases line up with TRBD1. V was pared by 6 bases and J by 3 bases, with 7 bases of the junction left unmatched. CDR3 length: 15 residues. Germline-derived CDR1 and CDR2 are MNHNY and SVGAGI (reference sequence). The CDR3 protein is CASRGAGTGEETQYF. The CDR3 region has the DNA TGTGCCAGCAGAGGAGCCGGGACAGGGGAAGAGACCCAGTACTTC.

The chain couples TRBV7-8 to TRBJ2-1; 10 bases are shared with TRBD2. Losses at the gene ends were 4 bases for V and 6 bases for J; bases not matched to a gene: 3. This CDR3 is built from 14 residues. Germline assignment: CDR1 SGHVS and CDR2 FQNEAQ. This CDR3 is CASSSSGSFNEQFF. In DNA form, the CDR3 reads TGTGCCAGCAGCTCTAGCGGGAGTTTCAATGAGCAGTTCTTC.

This chain connects TRBV7-9 to TRBJ2-3; 12 positions agree with TRBD2. Germline trimming cut 0 bases from V and 5 bases from J; bases unmatched to any gene: 3. Germline CDR1 and CDR2: SEHNR and FQNEAQ (reference sequence). The CDR3 length is 16 residues. CDR3 coding DNA: TGTGCCAGCAGCTTAGCGCGGACTAGCGGGATAGATACGCAGTATTTT. It codes for CASSLARTSGIDTQYF.

The chain employs TRBV7-2 and TRBJ1-2, with 10 nucleotides matching TRBD1. V gave up 3 bases and J gave up 4 bases; unmatched junction bases: 8. The CDR3 has 16 amino acids. Germline CDR1 SGHTA, CDR2 FQGNSA. The CDR3 reads CASSLGPGQGIYGYTF. CDR3 in DNA: TGTGCCAGCAGCTTGGGGCCGGGACAGGGGATCTATGGCTACACCTTC.

CDR3 DNA sequence: TGCGCCAGCAGCGCATGGCGGGAGAGTGAGCAGTTCTTC. Translating it yields CASSAWRESEQFF. This rearrangement joins TRBV4-3 to TRBJ2-1, with TRBD2 matching 7 bases. The CDR3 is 13 amino acids. Germline V gene lookup returns CDR1 LGHNA and CDR2 YSLEER. V shed 5 bases, J shed 9 bases, and the junction held 7 bases outside the gene matches.

The V gene is TRBV4-2, the J gene TRBJ2-5, with D perhaps matching TRBD1 (6 bases). V was pared by 0 bases and J by 4 bases, with 12 bases between. The length of the CDR3 is 15 residues. Germline loops: CDR1 LGHNA, CDR2 YNFKEQ. In nucleotides, the CDR3 is TGTGCCAGCAGCCAAGATCCGGACAGTGGAGAGACCCAGTACTTC. Protein sequence: CASSQDPDSGETQYF.

V is TRBV19 and J is TRBJ2-7; 9 nucleotides match TRBD1. The J segment lost 2 bases and the V segment lost 9 bases, leaving 8 bases of the junction unmatched. In germline, CDR1 is LNHDA, CDR2 SQIVND (reference sequence). The CDR3 length is 14 residues. The CDR3 sequence is CASQPGTGTYEQYF. For the CDR3, the DNA is TGTGCCAGCCAACCCGGGACAGGGACCTACGAGCAGTACTTC.

In its sample, this clone was seen once. The chain recombines TRBV27 with TRBJ2-5; 8 bases are shared with TRBD2. The CDR3 loop spans 15 amino acids. From germline, CDR1 is MNHEY and CDR2 SMNVEV (reference sequence). Unmatched junction bases numbered 7, after V lost 5 bases and J lost 2 bases. In DNA form, the CDR3 reads TGTGCCAGCAGTATGGCGGGAGGTTCACAAGAGACCCAGTACTTC. This translates into CASSMAGGSQETQYF.

There are a few counts of this clone. The chain recombines TRBV7-8 with TRBJ2-2; possibly TRBD1 for D (6 bases). The CDR3 is made up of 14 amino acids. V was cut by 5 bases and J by 1 base, with 8 bases left in between. Germline V gives CDR1 SGHVS, CDR2 FQNEAQ. The chain's CDR3 is CASSEQGNTGELFF. CDR3 in DNA: TGTGCCAGCAGCGAACAGGGGAACACCGGGGAGCTGTTTTTT.

The V gene is TRBV30, the J gene TRBJ2-3; 9 bases fit TRBD2. Per the germline V gene, CDR1 is GTSNPN and CDR2 is SVGIG (reference sequence). V shed 1 base, J shed 2 bases, and the junction held 4 bases outside the gene matches. The CDR3 sequence is 15 residues long. The CDR3 DNA follows: TGTGCCTGGAGTGCGGCGGGAGGGCTCACAGATACGCAGTATTTT. Amino acid sequence: CAWSAAGGLTDTQYF.

For this clone: A read error may be the cause here, since a much bigger clone is one base away. V gene TRBV28 combines with J gene TRBJ2-1; 10 positions match TRBD1. The CDR3 covers 15 residues. Per the germline V gene, CDR1 is MDHEN and CDR2 is SYDVKM. Trimming at V came to 5 bases and at J to 3 bases, leaving 4 bases not matched to a gene. CDR3 coding DNA: TGTGCCAGCAGTCCCGGGACAGGGGACTACAATGAGCAGTTCTTC. Its protein product is CASSPGTGDYNEQFF.

This CDR3 reads CASSGGLNLGDTQYF. DNA for the CDR3: TGCGCCAGCAGTGGCGGACTGAACCTCGGAGATACGCAGTATTTT. This chain links TRBV10-2 with TRBJ2-3; D perhaps matches TRBD2 (5 bases). Germline V gives CDR1 WSHSY, CDR2 SAAADI. The CDR3 runs to 15 residues. V was shortened by 4 bases and J by 5 bases, with 16 bases between the two germline ends.

This clone was observed once. The chain joins TRBV20-1 to TRBJ1-1; D gene uncertain. V was clipped by 5 bases and J by 6 bases, with 10 bases between them. Germline V gene sequence: CDR1 DFQATT, CDR2 SNEGSKA (reference sequence). CDR3 length: 11 residues. The CDR3 protein is CSAALGAEAFF. For the CDR3, the DNA is TGCAGTGCTGCCCTCGGTGCTGAAGCTTTCTTT.

The chain recombines TRBV6-1 with TRBJ2-7; tentatively, D is TRBD2 (5 bases). CDR1 is MNHNS and CDR2 is SASEGT in the germline V gene. CDR3 length equals 13 residues. The V end lost 6 bases, the J end lost 5 bases, and 14 bases lay between the germline ends. CDR3 nucleotides: TGTGCCAGCAGGTTTGTGGAGGTAAACGAGCAGTACTTC. This translates into CASRFVEVNEQYF.

This rearrangement joins TRBV6-5 to TRBJ1-3, with TRBD1 matching over 7 bases. Germline CDR1 and CDR2: MNHEY and SVGAGI. This CDR3 is 14 amino acids long. J was trimmed by 0 bases and V by 6 bases; bases with no gene match: 2. The CDR3 bases are TGTGCCAGCAGCAGGGGGAGCTCTGGAAACACCATATATTTT. Residues: CASSRGSSGNTIYF.

The rearrangement uses TRBV11-1 and TRBJ2-2; 7 nucleotides match TRBD1. The J segment lost 3 bases and the V segment lost 1 base, leaving 5 bases of the junction unmatched. Germline CDR1 is SGHAT and CDR2 is FQDESV (reference sequence). The length of the CDR3 is 16 residues. For the CDR3, the DNA is TGTGCCAGCAGCTTAGGGCAGGGGGACGACACCGGGGAGCTGTTTTTT. It translates to CASSLGQGDDTGELFF.

Here the CDR3 DNA reads TGCGGAAGCGCAGGGCCCTACGAGCAGTACTTC. This gives the protein CGSAGPYEQYF. This sequence joins TRBV20-1 and TRBJ2-7; TRBD1 might be the D (5 bases). CDR1 and CDR2 from the germline V gene are DFQATT and SNEGSKA (reference sequence). The CDR3 has 11 residues.

This clone was counted a few times. The rearrangement joins TRBV11-2 to TRBJ2-3; 9 bases map to TRBD2. Trimming removed 2 bases from V and 4 bases from J; junction bases left unmatched: 4. The CDR3 length is 15 residues. Germline V gene lookup returns CDR1 SGHAT and CDR2 FQNNGV. This CDR3 reads CASSLNLAGPDTQYF. The CDR3, as DNA: TGTGCCAGCAGCTTAAATCTAGCGGGACCAGATACGCAGTATTTT.

This clone has just one count. This chain uses TRBV27 with TRBJ2-1; possibly TRBD1 for D (6 bases). Germline values: CDR1 MNHEY, CDR2 SMNVEV (reference sequence). This CDR3 is built from 15 residues. Trimming shortened V by 7 bases and J by 5 bases, and 18 bases separated the two germline ends. CDR3 residues: CASKINPGQNNEQFF. CDR3 sequence (DNA): TGTGCCAGCAAAATCAACCCGGGACAAAACAATGAGCAGTTCTTC.

The chain joins TRBV2 to TRBJ1-4; D gene ambiguous. Per the germline V gene, CDR1 is SNHLY and CDR2 is FYNNEI. Trimming took off 8 bases at V and 2 bases at J, with 15 bases between the two ends. This CDR3 spans 15 amino acids. CDR3 protein: CASDSLGSTNEKLFF. CDR3 DNA: TGTGCCAGCGATTCACTGGGCTCGACTAATGAAAAACTGTTTTTT.

The chain recombines TRBV5-1 with TRBJ1-2; 8 nucleotides match TRBD1. CDR3 length: 15 residues. The germline V gene has CDR1 SGHRS and CDR2 YFSETQ. V trimming: 0 bases; J trimming: 7 bases; junction bases outside the gene matches: 8. In DNA form, the CDR3 reads TGCGCCAGCAGCTTGGTCCCGGGACAGGATTTTGGCTACACCTTC. Translating it yields CASSLVPGQDFGYTF.

J is TRBJ2-7 and V is TRBV4-1; TRBD2 aligns across 10 bases. The germline gives CDR1 MGHRA, CDR2 YSYEKL. CDR3 length: 15 residues. With 5 bases clipped from V and 5 bases from J, the junction kept 9 bases outside the gene matches. The CDR3 coding sequence is TGCGCCAGCAGCAACCTAGCGGGAGAAAGTCACGAGCAGTACTTC. This sequence encodes CASSNLAGESHEQYF.

The gene calls are TRBV27 and TRBJ1-1, with D unclear. Per the germline V gene, CDR1 is MNHEY and CDR2 is SMNVEV (reference sequence). Trimming removed 6 bases at V and 0 bases at J, with 8 bases between. This CDR3 spans 13 amino acids. The CDR3 region is CASRPTVNTEAFF. The CDR3 DNA reads as TGTGCCAGCAGGCCCACAGTGAACACTGAAGCTTTCTTT.

The chain joins TRBV27 to TRBJ1-2; TRBD1 matches 10 bases. Germline V CDR1 and CDR2: MNHEY, SMNVEV (reference sequence). The CDR3 contains 14 residues. Germline trimming cut 5 bases from V and 5 bases from J; bases unmatched to any gene: 5. In nucleotides, the CDR3 is TGTGCCAGCAGTATCCGGGACAGGGGATATGGCTACACCTTC. This gives the protein CASSIRDRGYGYTF.